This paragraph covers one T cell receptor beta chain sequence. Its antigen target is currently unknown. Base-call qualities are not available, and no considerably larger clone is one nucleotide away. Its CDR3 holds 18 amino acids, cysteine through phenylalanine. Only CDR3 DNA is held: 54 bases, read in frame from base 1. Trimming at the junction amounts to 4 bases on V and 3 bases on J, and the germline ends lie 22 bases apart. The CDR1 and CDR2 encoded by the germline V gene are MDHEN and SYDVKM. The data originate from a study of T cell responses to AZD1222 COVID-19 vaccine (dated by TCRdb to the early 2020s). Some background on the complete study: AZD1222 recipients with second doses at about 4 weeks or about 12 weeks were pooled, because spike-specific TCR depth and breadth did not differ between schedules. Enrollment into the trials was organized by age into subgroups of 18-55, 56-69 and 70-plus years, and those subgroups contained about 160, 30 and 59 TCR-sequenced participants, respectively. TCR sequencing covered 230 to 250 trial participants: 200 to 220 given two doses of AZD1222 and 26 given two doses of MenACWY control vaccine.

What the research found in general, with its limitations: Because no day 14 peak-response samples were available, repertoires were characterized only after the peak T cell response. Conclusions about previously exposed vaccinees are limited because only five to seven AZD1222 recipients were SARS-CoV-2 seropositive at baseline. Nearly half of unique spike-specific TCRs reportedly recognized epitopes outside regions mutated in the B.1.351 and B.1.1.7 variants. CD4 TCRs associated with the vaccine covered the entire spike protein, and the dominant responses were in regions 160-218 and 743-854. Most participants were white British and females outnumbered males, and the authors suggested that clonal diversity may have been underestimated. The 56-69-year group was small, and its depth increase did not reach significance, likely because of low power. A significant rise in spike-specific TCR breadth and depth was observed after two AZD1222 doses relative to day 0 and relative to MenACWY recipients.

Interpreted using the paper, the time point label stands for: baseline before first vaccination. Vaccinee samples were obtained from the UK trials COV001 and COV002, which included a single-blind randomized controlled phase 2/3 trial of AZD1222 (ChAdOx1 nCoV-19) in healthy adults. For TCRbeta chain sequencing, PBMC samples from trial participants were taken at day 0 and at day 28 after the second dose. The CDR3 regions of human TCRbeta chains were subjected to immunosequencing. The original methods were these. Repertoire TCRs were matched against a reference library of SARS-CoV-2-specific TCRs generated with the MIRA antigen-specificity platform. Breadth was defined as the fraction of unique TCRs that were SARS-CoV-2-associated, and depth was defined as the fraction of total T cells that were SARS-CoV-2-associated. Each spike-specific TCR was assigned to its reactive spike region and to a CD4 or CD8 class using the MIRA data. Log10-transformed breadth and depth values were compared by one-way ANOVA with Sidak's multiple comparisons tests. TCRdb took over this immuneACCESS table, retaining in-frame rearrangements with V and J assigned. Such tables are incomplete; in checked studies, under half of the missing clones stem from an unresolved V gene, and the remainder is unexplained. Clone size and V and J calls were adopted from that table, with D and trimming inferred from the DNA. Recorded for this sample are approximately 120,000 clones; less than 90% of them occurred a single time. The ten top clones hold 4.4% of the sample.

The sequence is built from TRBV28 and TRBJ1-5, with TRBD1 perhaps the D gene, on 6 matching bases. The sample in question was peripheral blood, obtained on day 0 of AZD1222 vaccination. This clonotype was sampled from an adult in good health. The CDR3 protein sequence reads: CASSYWAGGQASNQPQHF. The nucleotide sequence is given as TGTGCCAGCAGTTATTGGGCCGGGGGACAAGCTTCCAATCAGCCCCAGCATTTT.